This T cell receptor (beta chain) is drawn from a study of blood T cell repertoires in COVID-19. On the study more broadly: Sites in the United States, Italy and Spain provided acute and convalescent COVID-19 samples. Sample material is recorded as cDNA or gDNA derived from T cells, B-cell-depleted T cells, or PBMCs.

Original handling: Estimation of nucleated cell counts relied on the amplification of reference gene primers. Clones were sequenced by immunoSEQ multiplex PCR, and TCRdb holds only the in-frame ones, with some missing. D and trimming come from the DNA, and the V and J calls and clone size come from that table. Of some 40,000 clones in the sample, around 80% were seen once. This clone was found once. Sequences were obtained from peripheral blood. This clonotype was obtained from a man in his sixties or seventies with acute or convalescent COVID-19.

The CDR3 nucleotides read TGTGCCAGCAGCTTAGGCGGGACAGCAATTAATGAAAAACTGTTTTTT. Encoded protein: CASSLGGTAINEKLFF. V is TRBV7-9 and J is TRBJ1-4; TRBD1 matches at 7 bases. The germline CDR1 and CDR2 sequences are SEHNR and FQNEAQ (reference sequence). The CDR3 consists of 16 residues. Unmatched junction bases numbered 6, after V lost 1 base and J lost 4 bases.